These 12 T cell receptor beta chains were sequenced from one sample in a study of T-cell reconstitution after alpha-beta-depleted transplantation in children. Unique molecular identifiers were incorporated into the prepared TCRbeta library. TCRdb re-called the PCR reads through MiXCR, storing one row per CDR3 protein. Of about 200,000 distinct CDR3 sequences listed, about 7% are singletons. The sample here was PBMCs, taken before TCRalphabeta/CD19-depleted stem cell transplant. These receptor sequences come from a boy between 2 and 10 years old with acute lymphoblastic leukemia, due to receive a stem cell transplant.

This clonotype was recorded a few times. V is TRBV28 and J is TRBJ2-1; 9 bases map to TRBD2. This CDR3 has 14 amino acids. V gave up 8 bases and J gave up 7 bases; unmatched junction bases: 9. Per the germline V gene, CDR1 is MDHEN and CDR2 is SYDVKM. CDR3 in DNA: TGTGCCAGCGCTCCTGGACTAGCGCGTAATGAGCAGTTCTTC. The encoded protein is CASAPGLARNEQFF.

Many counts were recorded for this clonotype. The chain combines TRBV27 with TRBJ2-3; TRBD1 agrees at 9 bases. Trimming took 5 bases from V and 5 from J; bases not matched to a gene: 5. CDR3 length: 14 residues. Germline V lookup: CDR1 MNHEY, CDR2 SMNVEV (reference sequence). In DNA, the CDR3 is TGTGCCAGCAGTAAGGACAGGGGAGGAGATACGCAGTATTTT. Its translation: CASSKDRGGDTQYF.

This clonotype was seen repeatedly, ten times or more. The rearrangement uses TRBV6-5 and TRBJ1-1; no firm D call. Germline V gene data show CDR1 as MNHEY and CDR2 as SVGAGI. This CDR3 contains 16 residues. V dropped 3 bases and J dropped 5 bases, with 19 bases sitting between them. The CDR3 DNA reads TGTGCCAGCAGTTATGGGGTGAGGGAAAGAGGGACTGAAGCTTTCTTT. It translates to CASSYGVRERGTEAFF.

The chain recombines TRBV5-1 with TRBJ2-1; the match to TRBD1 covers 9 bases. The CDR3 spans 15 residues. Germline-derived CDR1 and CDR2 are SGHRS and YFSETQ. Trimming cost V 4 bases and J 5 bases; bases outside gene matches: 7. In DNA form, the CDR3 reads TGCGCCAGCAGCCCGATCGGGACAGGGAACAATGAGCAGTTCTTC. It codes for CASSPIGTGNNEQFF.

This clonotype was observed a handful of times. The CDR3 region is CASSLEAGEQFF. The CDR3, as DNA: TGTGCCAGCAGCTTAGAGGCGGGGGAGCAGTTCTTC. The chain is built from TRBV7-9 and TRBJ2-1; perhaps TRBD2 as D (6 bases). CDR3 length: 12 residues. Germline-derived CDR1 and CDR2 are SEHNR and FQNEAQ (reference sequence). Trimming took 1 base from V and 10 from J, leaving 8 bases between them.

The table lists this clonotype with many counts. The rearrangement links TRBV4-3 to TRBJ2-3; TRBD2 matches at 7 bases. In germline, CDR1 is LGHNA, CDR2 YSLEER. The V segment lost 0 bases and the J segment 2 bases; nucleotides outside the gene matches: 8. The CDR3 covers 17 residues. CDR3 nucleotides: TGCGCCAGCAGCCAAGATCTCCCCAGCGGGGCCACAGATACGCAGTATTTT. Translated: CASSQDLPSGATDTQYF.

In the case of this clonotype: Being one base from a much bigger clone, this may be a read error. CDR3 region: CASSLTSGRAGPEQFF. DNA of the CDR3: TGTGCCAGCAGCCTCACTAGCGGGAGGGCCGGTCCGGAGCAGTTCTTC. V gene TRBV11-2 combines with J gene TRBJ2-1, with 13 bases that match TRBD2. The CDR3 covers 16 residues. V gave up 5 bases and J gave up 10 bases; unmatched junction bases: 11. Germline V gene data show CDR1 as SGHAT and CDR2 as FQNNGV.

This clonotype was recorded at least ten times. CDR3 loop: CAIRGQASSYNEQFF. As DNA, the CDR3 is TGTGCCATCAGGGGACAGGCGAGCTCCTACAATGAGCAGTTCTTC. The chain recombines TRBV10-3 with TRBJ2-1; 8 nucleotides agree with TRBD1. J lost 0 bases, V lost 6 bases, and 4 bases had no gene match. CDR1 is ENHRY and CDR2 is SYGVKD in the germline V gene. The CDR3 has 15 residues.

This clonotype was counted many times. The rearrangement links TRBV7-9 to TRBJ1-1; D unresolved. This CDR3 is built from 13 residues. The V and J ends lost 1 base and 11 bases respectively, with 14 bases between them. Germline CDR1 SEHNR, CDR2 FQNEAQ (reference sequence). CDR3 in DNA: TGTGCCAGCAGCTTAGAGTACGGCGCTTTGGCTTTCTTT. Translated: CASSLEYGALAFF.

This clonotype has ten or more counts. The V call is TRBV5-1, the J call TRBJ2-1; D is ambiguous. This CDR3 region has 16 residues. Germline assignment: CDR1 SGHRS and CDR2 YFSETQ. V gave up 2 bases and J gave up 0 bases, with 12 bases separating them. This CDR3 is CASSFESGSSYNEQFF. The CDR3 DNA reads as TGCGCCAGCAGCTTCGAATCGGGCAGCTCCTACAATGAGCAGTTCTTC.

Many counts were recorded for this clonotype. The CDR3 DNA reads as TGCGCCAGCAGCATGAGCGGGAAAGGGGGATCCTACAATGAGCAGTTCTTC. Amino acid sequence: CASSMSGKGGSYNEQFF. The J gene is TRBJ2-1, the V gene TRBV5-1; perhaps TRBD2 as D (7 bases). In germline, CDR1 is SGHRS, CDR2 YFSETQ. Trimming took off 4 bases at V and 1 base at J, with 18 bases between the two ends. This CDR3 has 17 residues.

This clonotype was seen at least ten times. The chain carries TRBV4-3 and TRBJ2-3, with 10 bases identical to TRBD2. J lost 2 bases, V lost 0 bases, and 8 bases had no gene match. The germline CDR1 and CDR2 sequences are LGHNA and YSLEER. This CDR3 comprises 18 residues. CDR3 sequence (DNA): TGCGCCAGCAGCCAAGACCTGCTAGCGGGAGCTTTCACAGATACGCAGTATTTT. This encodes CASSQDLLAGAFTDTQYF.